The next 25 T cell receptor beta chains were all read from a single sample in a study of T cells after yellow fever vaccination. TCRdb fed the 5' RACE reads into MiXCR, producing one record per CDR3 protein. Altogether about 220,000 distinct CDR3 sequences are present, 3.2% being singletons, with the ten largest covering roughly 3.2%. The material sequenced was CD4+ T cells sorted from PBMCs, taken 10 days after the yellow fever booster vaccination. The receptor source for this set is a man aged 18-30 years who received the YFV17D yellow fever vaccine.

Ten or more counts support this clonotype. The rearrangement joins TRBV20-1 to TRBJ2-7, with D possibly being TRBD1 (5 bases). Trimming took 2 bases from V and 1 from J, leaving 12 bases between them. Germline V lookup: CDR1 DFQATT, CDR2 SNEGSKA (reference sequence). This CDR3 is 14 amino acids long. The CDR3 nucleotides are TGCAGTGCTAGACCCAACGGACATTCCTACGAGCAGTACTTC. Translation: CSARPNGHSYEQYF.

This chain uses TRBV7-2 with TRBJ1-2, with 10 bases aligning to TRBD1. Germline V gives CDR1 SGHTA, CDR2 FQGNSA. Trimming removed 7 bases from V and 6 bases from J; junction bases left unmatched: 11. The CDR3 extends over 15 amino acids. CDR3 amino acids: CASNFGFGTGDGYTF. The CDR3 nucleotides read TGTGCCAGCAACTTCGGGTTCGGGACAGGGGATGGCTACACCTTC.

This clonotype was observed at least ten times. The chain carries TRBV19 and TRBJ2-1; 7 nucleotides agree with TRBD1. CDR1 and CDR2 from the germline V gene are LNHDA and SQIVND (reference sequence). V was clipped by 7 bases and J by 9 bases; unmatched bases: 6. This CDR3 contains 12 residues. The CDR3 DNA is TGTGCCAGTACACAGGGGCTGAGTGAGCAGTTCTTC. Translation: CASTQGLSEQFF.

Ten or more counts support this clonotype. This chain uses TRBV7-2 with TRBJ1-6; D might be TRBD1 (6 bases). V lost 6 bases and J lost 6, with 12 bases in between. From germline, CDR1 is SGHTA and CDR2 FQGNSA. There are 14 residues in the CDR3. The CDR3, as DNA: TGTGCCAGCAGGCCGGGGGGGCCTAATTCACCCCTCCACTTT. Translation: CASRPGGPNSPLHF.

The CDR3 region is CASRERVGGEQYF. The DNA for the CDR3 is TGTGCCAGCAGGGAGAGGGTCGGGGGCGAGCAGTACTTC. J is TRBJ2-7 and V is TRBV6-5; a possible D gene is TRBD2 (6 bases). Germline V gene lookup returns CDR1 MNHEY and CDR2 SVGAGI. The CDR3 runs to 13 residues. Trimming removed 6 bases from V and 6 bases from J, with 15 bases in between.

This chain uses TRBV4-1 with TRBJ1-5; 9 nucleotides line up with TRBD1. V shed 4 bases, J shed 5 bases, and the junction held 9 bases outside the gene matches. The CDR3 is 16 residues long. Germline V gene data show CDR1 as MGHRA and CDR2 as YSYEKL. CDR3: CASSRGQGLAYQPQHF. CDR3 coding DNA: TGCGCCAGCAGCCGGGGACAGGGCCTTGCCTATCAGCCCCAGCATTTT.

The sample holds many counts of this clonotype. In nucleotides, the CDR3 is TGTGCCAGCAGTAGACAGGGGGGAATCTACGAGCAGTACTTC. Encoded protein: CASSRQGGIYEQYF. This rearrangement joins TRBV27 to TRBJ2-7; 9 nucleotides agree with TRBD1. This CDR3 has 14 residues. V was clipped by 5 bases and J by 3 bases; unmatched bases: 5. Germline V gene data show CDR1 as MNHEY and CDR2 as SMNVEV (reference sequence).

This clonotype appeared many times. The V and J genes are TRBV18 and TRBJ2-5; possibly TRBD1 or TRBD2 for D (5 bases each). Germline V CDR1 and CDR2: KGHSH, LQKENI. CDR3 size: 14 residues. V dropped 2 bases and J dropped 7 bases, with 14 bases sitting between them. CDR3 amino acids: CASSPDSGGWTQYF. The CDR3 nucleotides are TGTGCCAGCTCACCAGACAGCGGTGGGTGGACCCAGTACTTC.

The sample holds many counts of this clonotype. This rearrangement joins TRBV4-2 to TRBJ1-2; D remains unclear. The V end lost 2 bases, the J end lost 2 bases, and 6 bases lay between the germline ends. This CDR3 region has 13 residues. Germline V lookup: CDR1 LGHNA, CDR2 YNFKEQ. This CDR3 is CASSQSANYGYTF. Here the CDR3 DNA reads TGTGCCAGCAGCCAATCAGCAAACTATGGCTACACCTTC.

The chain employs TRBV6-2 or TRBV6-3 and TRBJ1-1, with 7 bases that match TRBD1. Looked up from germline, CDR1 is MNHEY and CDR2 is SVGEGT. This CDR3 has 12 amino acids. Losses at the gene ends were 6 bases for V and 7 bases for J; bases not matched to a gene: 5. CDR3 nucleotide sequence: TGTGCCAGCAGCCCGGGACAGCTTGAAGCTTTCTTT. It yields the protein CASSPGQLEAFF.

This chain links TRBV28 with TRBJ1-6, with 10 bases aligning to TRBD1. CDR3 length equals 16 residues. Trimming took 8 bases from V and 8 from J; bases not matched to a gene: 12. Per the germline V gene, CDR1 is MDHEN and CDR2 is SYDVKM. CDR3 region: CASLTRDRGVDSPLHF. CDR3 coding DNA: TGTGCCAGCCTGACTAGGGACAGGGGTGTCGATTCACCCCTCCACTTT.

This clonotype has a handful of counts. V gene TRBV29-1 combines with J gene TRBJ2-3; the match to TRBD2 covers 12 bases. Trimming took 7 bases from V and 2 from J; bases not matched to a gene: 1. The CDR3 sequence is 13 residues long. Germline V gives CDR1 SQVTM, CDR2 ANQGSEA. CDR3 nucleotides: TGCAGCGCTAGCGGGGGGGACACAGATACGCAGTATTTT. As protein: CSASGGDTDTQYF.

This clonotype was recorded a few times. This chain links TRBV20-1 with TRBJ1-1, with D unresolved. Germline V gene sequence: CDR1 DFQATT, CDR2 SNEGSKA (reference sequence). The CDR3 is 14 amino acids. V shed 3 bases and J shed 5 bases, with 16 bases lying between them. CDR3 sequence (DNA): TGCAGTGCTAGGACACTTTTTACGGGGACTGAAGCTTTCTTT. Its protein product is CSARTLFTGTEAFF.

This clonotype has a count of ten or more. The V and J genes are TRBV3-1 and TRBJ2-5; tentatively, D is TRBD2 (6 bases). The length of the CDR3 is 13 residues. Germline V lookup: CDR1 LGHDT, CDR2 YNNKEL (reference sequence). V shed 0 bases and J shed 7 bases, with 9 bases lying between them. CDR3 in amino acids: CASSQDTEGTQYF. DNA for the CDR3: TGTGCCAGCAGCCAAGATACGGAGGGGACCCAGTACTTC.

This chain uses TRBV7-2 with TRBJ1-6; D might be TRBD1 (6 bases). The ends were cut back, 5 bases at V and 7 bases at J, with 18 bases in the middle. The length of the CDR3 is 16 residues. The germline CDR1 and CDR2 sequences are SGHTA and FQGNSA. The CDR3 DNA reads TGTGCCAGCAGCCCGGGGGCGGGGGCTGAGAATTCACCCCTCCACTTT. The encoded protein is CASSPGAGAENSPLHF.

The rearrangement joins TRBV29-1 to TRBJ2-3, with 8 positions matching TRBD2. Germline V gene sequence: CDR1 SQVTM, CDR2 ANQGSEA. The ends lost 4 bases at V and 5 bases at J; junction bases unmatched: 5. The CDR3 is made up of 13 amino acids. The CDR3 spells CSVVGGAGDTQYF. The DNA for the CDR3 is TGCAGCGTTGTCGGGGGGGCTGGAGATACGCAGTATTTT.

In its sample, this clonotype was seen a few times. The chain links TRBV7-8 to TRBJ1-2, with a weak D call TRBD1 (6 bases). Germline values: CDR1 SGHVS, CDR2 FQNEAQ. Trimming removed 5 bases from V and 6 bases from J, with 10 bases in between. This CDR3 has 12 amino acids. CDR3 nucleotide sequence: TGTGCCAGCAGCCCCGCAGGGGATGGCTACACCTTC. It yields the protein CASSPAGDGYTF. Based on the CDR3 plus reference TRBV7-8 and TRBJ1-2, the full variable domain is GAGVSQSPRYKVAKRGQDVALRCDPISGHVSLFWYQQALGQGPEFLTYFQNEAQLDKSGLPSDRFFAERPEGSVSTLKIQRTQQEDSAVYLCASSPAGDGYTFGSGTRLTVV.

This clonotype was observed a few times. The V call is TRBV15, the J call TRBJ2-5, with D perhaps matching TRBD2 (6 bases). Germline loops: CDR1 LNHNV, CDR2 YYDKDF (reference sequence). The length of the CDR3 is 14 residues. V was clipped by 1 base and J by 2 bases, with 8 bases between them. The CDR3 DNA reads TGTGCCACCAGCAGAGTAGGGAGGCAAGAGACCCAGTACTTC. The encoded protein is CATSRVGRQETQYF.

This clonotype occurred a few times. The chain has TRBV5-1 and TRBJ2-2; tentative D call: TRBD1 (6 bases). The CDR3 extends over 16 amino acids. Trimming pared 6 bases from V and 0 bases from J, leaving 15 bases between. CDR1 SGHRS and CDR2 YFSETQ come from the germline V gene. CDR3 residues: CASTLRGGTNTGELFF. CDR3 nucleotides: TGCGCCAGCACCTTACGTGGGGGCACGAACACCGGGGAGCTGTTTTTT.

This clonotype was picked up many times. This sequence joins TRBV23-1 and TRBJ2-4, with 13 bases aligning to TRBD2. TRBV23-1 is an open reading frame whose function is uncertain. The CDR3 contains 20 residues. The V segment lost 3 bases and the J segment 0 bases; nucleotides outside the gene matches: 11. The CDR3 DNA reads as TGCGCCAGCAGTCACCCCGGACTAGCGGGGGAGCTCCTAGCCAAAAACATTCAGTACTTC. Translation: CASSHPGLAGELLAKNIQYF.

This clonotype was detected many times. The chain employs TRBV5-1 and TRBJ2-1; 8 bases fit TRBD1. The ends lost 4 bases at V and 9 bases at J; junction bases unmatched: 12. The V gene's germline CDR1 is SGHRS and CDR2 YFSETQ. This CDR3 has 15 residues. The CDR3 spells CASSPRTGTLGEQFF. DNA for the CDR3: TGCGCCAGCAGCCCCCGGACAGGGACTTTGGGTGAGCAGTTCTTC. Using reference TRBV5-1 and TRBJ2-1 for the parts outside the CDR3, the full variable domain is KAGVTQTPRYLIKTRGQQVTLSCSPISGHRSVSWYQQTPGQGLQFLFEYFSETQRNKGNFPGRFSGRQFSNSRSEMNVSTLELGDSALYLCASSPRTGTLGEQFFGPGTRLTVL.

The chain uses TRBV19 and TRBJ1-2; 7 nucleotides match TRBD1. Germline lookup yields CDR1 LNHDA and CDR2 SQIVND (reference sequence). Unmatched junction bases numbered 4, after V lost 10 bases and J lost 8 bases. The CDR3 has 10 residues. The CDR3 bases are TGTGCCACCAAAGGGGGCGGCTACACCTTC. This sequence encodes CATKGGGYTF.

This clonotype was counted between two and nine times. The V gene is TRBV25-1, the J gene TRBJ2-1; the D gene is possibly TRBD1 (5 bases). The CDR3 spans 12 residues. Germline loops: CDR1 MGHDK, CDR2 SYGVNS. V was clipped by 6 bases and J by 9 bases, with 12 bases between them. Here the CDR3 reads CASSSGKGEQFF. As DNA, the CDR3 is TGTGCCAGCAGCTCAGGGAAGGGTGAGCAGTTCTTC. The full variable domain, completed using reference TRBV25-1 and TRBJ2-1, is EADIYQTPRYLVIGTGKKITLECSQTMGHDKMYWYQQDPGMELHLIHYSYGVNSTEKGDLSSESTVSRIRTEHFPLTLESARPSHTSQYLCASSSGKGEQFFGPGTRLTVL.

This clonotype appeared many times. CDR3 loop: CAIGSAGLAGGHGTQYF. The CDR3 region has the DNA TGTGCCATCGGATCGGCTGGACTAGCGGGGGGGCACGGGACCCAGTACTTC. This chain uses TRBV10-3 with TRBJ2-5; TRBD2 matches 15 bases. Trimming cost V 8 bases and J 7 bases; bases outside gene matches: 14. Germline V gives CDR1 ENHRY, CDR2 SYGVKD. CDR3 length: 17 amino acids.

CDR3 sequence (DNA): TGCGCCAGCAGCTTCGGGACGGCCTACGAGCAGTACTTC. It specifies CASSFGTAYEQYF. The V call is TRBV5-1, the J call TRBJ2-7, with D perhaps given as TRBD1 or TRBD2 (5 bases each). Germline CDR1 is SGHRS and CDR2 is YFSETQ. CDR3 length: 13 amino acids. V was trimmed by 2 bases and J by 2 bases, leaving 8 bases between them.